Following are 26 T cell receptor beta chains from one sample sequenced in a study of beta chain features in type 1 diabetes. The authors reverse transcribed all of the isolated RNA, so sequencing captured expressed TCRB transcripts. Profiled with immunoSEQ multiplex PCR; TCRdb holds only in-frame clones, not every one. The sample has some 19,000 clones, around 50% seen once. The sample was stem cell memory CD4+ T cells from blood. Receptor source: a man aged 18-30 years in good health.

V usage is TRBV5-1 and J usage is TRBJ2-2; 9 bases are a match to TRBD1. The germline V gene encodes CDR1 SGHRS and CDR2 YFSETQ. With V trimmed by 1 base and J by 6 bases, 4 bases remained unmatched. The CDR3 covers 15 residues. CDR3 region: CASSLTGGDSGELFF. CDR3 nucleotides: TGCGCCAGCAGCTTGACAGGGGGCGACTCCGGGGAGCTGTTTTTT.

The gene calls are TRBV14 and TRBJ1-1; a possible D gene is TRBD1 (6 bases). Trimming shortened V by 7 bases and J by 4 bases, and 19 bases separated the two germline ends. CDR1 and CDR2 (germline): SGHDN, FVKESK. The CDR3 covers 15 residues. The CDR3 here is CASIRFMTGFTEAFF. The CDR3, as DNA: TGTGCCAGCATCCGCTTCATGACAGGTTTCACTGAAGCTTTCTTT.

This clone was detected only a few times. V and J are TRBV19 and TRBJ2-1, with 7 bases matching TRBD2. In germline, CDR1 is LNHDA, CDR2 SQIVND (reference sequence). The CDR3 covers 14 residues. Losses at the gene ends were 4 bases for V and 7 bases for J; bases not matched to a gene: 7. DNA of the CDR3: TGTGCCAGTAGTACTCAAATTAGCGGGAATGAGCAGTTCTTC. Translation gives CASSTQISGNEQFF.

This clone occurred once. In DNA, the CDR3 is TGTGCCAGCAGCTTGAGGGGCCAAGAGACCCAGTACTTC. Translating gives CASSLRGQETQYF. The V gene is TRBV5-6, the J gene TRBJ2-5, with D possibly matching TRBD1 (5 bases). V lost 1 base, J lost 1 base, and 5 bases lay in between. This CDR3 comprises 13 residues. CDR1 and CDR2 from the germline V gene are SGHDT and YYEEEE.

The chain recombines TRBV7-2 with TRBJ2-7; D remains ambiguous. With 0 bases removed from V and 3 bases from J, the gap between germline ends came to 9 bases. The CDR3 has 14 residues. The germline CDR1 and CDR2 sequences are SGHTA and FQGNSA. The CDR3 sequence: CASSLAGDYYEQYF. DNA for the CDR3: TGTGCCAGCAGCTTAGCGGGCGATTACTACGAGCAGTACTTC.

The J gene is TRBJ2-2, the V gene TRBV5-1; TRBD1 matches 10 bases. Germline V gene lookup returns CDR1 SGHRS and CDR2 YFSETQ. J gave up 6 bases and V 0 bases, and 5 bases lay outside the gene matches. There are 16 residues in the CDR3. CDR3 bases: TGCGCCAGCAGCTTGGGGCCGGGACAGGGGCCCGGGGAGCTGTTTTTT. Its protein is CASSLGPGQGPGELFF.

This clone has a handful of counts. This chain links TRBV7-2 with TRBJ2-3, with 9 bases that match TRBD1. Germline CDR1 and CDR2: SGHTA and FQGNSA. This CDR3 is 16 amino acids long. Unmatched junction bases numbered 12, after V lost 5 bases and J lost 6 bases. In DNA, the CDR3 is TGTGCCAGCAGCCCACAGGGGGCGCAAATACGGGATACGCAGTATTTT. It translates to CASSPQGAQIRDTQYF.

The chain uses TRBV18 and TRBJ2-2; D is possibly TRBD2 (6 bases). The CDR3 covers 16 residues. Germline CDR1 and CDR2: KGHSH and LQKENI. Between the trimmed V and J ends, which lost 3 bases and 1 base, there was a span of 12 bases. CDR3 loop: CASSPYRGKNTGELFF. DNA of the CDR3: TGTGCCAGCTCACCTTATCGGGGGAAGAACACCGGGGAGCTGTTTTTT.

V usage is TRBV28 and J usage is TRBJ1-5, with 10 bases matching TRBD1. The CDR3 consists of 16 residues. Germline CDR1 is MDHEN and CDR2 is SYDVKM. V gave up 5 bases and J gave up 1 base; unmatched junction bases: 5. The CDR3 here is CASSPWTGGSNQPQHF. The CDR3 DNA is TGTGCCAGCAGTCCTTGGACAGGGGGAAGCAATCAGCCCCAGCATTTT.

The chain uses TRBV7-2 and TRBJ1-2; the match to TRBD1 covers 7 bases. Germline V gene data show CDR1 as SGHTA and CDR2 as FQGNSA. Unmatched junction bases numbered 8, after V lost 3 bases and J lost 4 bases. The CDR3 runs to 15 residues. DNA for the CDR3: TGTGCCAGCAGCTTTGACCGGACAGGATCCTATGGCTACACCTTC. Translated: CASSFDRTGSYGYTF. Looking up the rest from reference TRBV7-2 and TRBJ1-2 gives the full variable domain: GAGVSQSPSNKVTEKGKDVELRCDPISGHTALYWYRQSLGQGLEFLIYFQGNSAPDKSGLPSDRFSAERTGGSVSTLTIQRTQQEDSAVYLCASSFDRTGSYGYTFGSGTRLTVV.

The V gene is TRBV11-2, the J gene TRBJ2-1, with D possibly being TRBD2 (7 bases). The germline CDR1 and CDR2 sequences are SGHAT and FQNNGV. This CDR3 contains 16 residues. V lost 1 base to trimming and J lost 9 bases, with 19 bases between them. The CDR3 loop reads CASSLAHYREGGEQFF. CDR3 in DNA: TGTGCCAGCAGCTTAGCCCATTACAGGGAGGGGGGTGAGCAGTTCTTC.

CDR3 protein: CASGFEGARTQYF. Here the CDR3 DNA reads TGTGCTAGTGGTTTTGAGGGGGCGCGTACGCAGTATTTT. V is TRBV12-5 and J is TRBJ2-3, with 7 bases lining up with TRBD1. V shed 3 bases, J shed 8 bases, and the junction held 5 bases outside the gene matches. This CDR3 contains 13 residues. Per the germline V gene, CDR1 is LGHNT and CDR2 is FRNRAP. The full variable domain, with the rest looked up from reference TRBV12-5 and TRBJ2-3, is DARVTQTPRHKVTEMGQEVTMRCQPILGHNTVFWYRQTMMQGLELLAYFRNRAPLDDSGMPKDRFSAEMPDATLATLKIQPSEPRDSAVYFCASGFEGARTQYFGPGTRLTVL.

The chain carries TRBV10-3 and TRBJ1-2, with 7 nucleotides matching TRBD1. This CDR3 has 16 amino acids. The junction had 5 bases not matched to a gene; V was cut back by 0 bases and J by 1 base. Germline CDR1 reads ENHRY; CDR2 reads SYGVKD. CDR3 DNA: TGTGCCATCAGTGAGTCACGAGGGGGCGGTAACTATGGCTACACCTTC. This translates into CAISESRGGGNYGYTF.

V gene TRBV5-1 combines with J gene TRBJ1-1; D unresolved. The V gene lost 4 bases and the J gene lost 1 base, with 11 bases spanning the gap. The CDR3 spans 14 residues. CDR1 is SGHRS and CDR2 is YFSETQ in the germline V gene. Here the CDR3 reads CASSPYSGNTEAFF. In DNA form, the CDR3 reads TGCGCCAGCAGCCCTTATAGTGGGAACACTGAAGCTTTCTTT. The full variable domain, completed using reference TRBV5-1 and TRBJ1-1, is KAGVTQTPRYLIKTRGQQVTLSCSPISGHRSVSWYQQTPGQGLQFLFEYFSETQRNKGNFPGRFSGRQFSNSRSEMNVSTLELGDSALYLCASSPYSGNTEAFFGQGTRLTVV.

The rearrangement uses TRBV15 and TRBJ1-2; D ambiguous. Trimming removed 5 bases at V and 2 bases at J, with 12 bases between. The CDR3 length is 14 residues. Per germline, CDR1 LNHNV and CDR2 YYDKDF (reference sequence). The CDR3 sequence is CATSPLGGNYGYTF. CDR3 coding DNA: TGTGCCACCAGCCCCCTAGGAGGGAACTATGGCTACACCTTC.

This clone was seen a few times. The CDR3 nucleotides are TGTGCCAGCAGTCAGGGGGCAGGGGGCACCGGGGAGCTGTTTTTT. Translation: CASSQGAGGTGELFF. V usage is TRBV6-1 and J usage is TRBJ2-2, with 8 bases matching TRBD1. CDR3 size: 15 residues. After removal of 5 bases from V and 4 bases from J, the junction contained 6 bases not matched to a gene. CDR1 is MNHNS, CDR2 SASEGT, per germline.

DNA for the CDR3: TGTGCCTGGAGCTTCGGAGGGACGCGCAAGTACGAGCAGTACTTC. It yields the protein CAWSFGGTRKYEQYF. The V and J genes are TRBV30 and TRBJ2-7; D is perhaps TRBD2 (6 bases). This CDR3 region has 15 residues. CDR1 and CDR2 (germline): GTSNPN, SVGIG (reference sequence). Trimming pared 3 bases from V and 4 bases from J, leaving 19 bases between.

This clone was recorded a few times. The rearrangement links TRBV18 to TRBJ2-5; no definite D call. Trimming left V 4 bases short and J 2 bases short, with 14 bases between. Germline V gives CDR1 KGHSH, CDR2 LQKENI. The CDR3 loop spans 15 amino acids. CDR3 nucleotide sequence: TGTGCCAGCTCACTCGCGATGGGCAGTCAAGAGACCCAGTACTTC. It translates to CASSLAMGSQETQYF. The whole variable domain, remainder taken from reference TRBV18 and TRBJ2-5, is NAGVMQNPRHLVRRRGQEARLRCSPMKGHSHVYWYRQLPEEGLKFMVYLQKENIIDESGMPKERFSAEFPKEGPSILRIQQVVRGDSAAYFCASSLAMGSQETQYFGPGTRLLVL.

This clone was seen more than once but under ten times. The chain uses TRBV10-3 and TRBJ2-1; TRBD2 matches at 7 bases. This CDR3 comprises 13 residues. J gave up 5 bases and V 5 bases, and 3 bases lay outside the gene matches. In germline, CDR1 is ENHRY, CDR2 SYGVKD. CDR3 residues: CAISSRGNNEQFF. CDR3 bases: TGTGCCATCAGTTCGCGGGGGAACAATGAGCAGTTCTTC.

The chain recombines TRBV11-2 with TRBJ1-2, with D maybe TRBD1 (5 bases). Trimming removed 5 bases from V and 8 bases from J, with 9 bases in between. CDR1 and CDR2 (germline): SGHAT, FQNNGV. There are 11 residues in the CDR3. CDR3 sequence (DNA): TGTGCCAGCAGCGGGGGGTACGGCTACACCTTC. It codes for CASSGGYGYTF. Complete variable domain (other parts from reference TRBV11-2 and TRBJ1-2): EAGVAQSPRYKIIEKRQSVAFWCNPISGHATLYWYQQILGQGPKLLIQFQNNGVVDDSQLPKDRFSAERLKGVDSTLKIQPAKLEDSAVYLCASSGGYGYTFGSGTRLTVV.

This clone was detected only a few times. V is TRBV7-2 and J is TRBJ2-5, with TRBD2 matching 8 bases. The CDR3 is 18 residues long. Germline V gene sequence: CDR1 SGHTA, CDR2 FQGNSA. Unmatched junction bases numbered 18, after V lost 5 bases and J lost 4 bases. CDR3 region: CASSHFSGSETQGETQYF. CDR3 DNA: TGTGCCAGCAGCCATTTCAGCGGGAGCGAGACCCAAGGAGAGACCCAGTACTTC.

V is TRBV10-3 and J is TRBJ1-1; D may be TRBD1 (5 bases). The V end lost 6 bases, the J end lost 5 bases, and 19 bases lay between the germline ends. The germline V gene encodes CDR1 ENHRY and CDR2 SYGVKD. The CDR3 has 15 residues. CDR3 amino acids: CAISIRSGDGTEAFF. DNA of the CDR3: TGTGCCATCAGCATCCGTTCGGGGGACGGAACTGAAGCTTTCTTT.

The chain recombines TRBV7-3 with TRBJ2-2; TRBD1 matches at 11 bases. V lost 2 bases, J lost 5 bases, and 4 bases stayed unmatched. CDR3 length: 16 amino acids. Germline lookup yields CDR1 SGHTA and CDR2 FQGTGA. CDR3 in amino acids: CASSLRTGGRTGELFF. The DNA of the CDR3 is TGTGCCAGCAGCTTACGGACAGGGGGCAGAACCGGGGAGCTGTTTTTT.

The chain is built from TRBV7-3 and TRBJ1-1, with D uncertain. Germline CDR1 SGHTA, CDR2 FQGTGA. The ends were cut back, 2 bases at V and 1 base at J, with 11 bases in the middle. The CDR3 has 15 residues. The CDR3 protein is CASSLYSGRNTEAFF. The CDR3 DNA is TGTGCCAGCAGCTTATATTCAGGCCGGAACACTGAAGCTTTCTTT.

The genes are TRBV2 and TRBJ2-3; the match to TRBD2 covers 8 bases. Trimming removed 6 bases from V and 4 bases from J; junction bases left unmatched: 6. Germline-derived CDR1 and CDR2 are SNHLY and FYNNEI. The CDR3 extends over 14 amino acids. CDR3: CASRERESPDTQYF. Written as DNA, the CDR3 is TGTGCCAGCAGGGAGCGGGAGTCCCCAGATACGCAGTATTTT. Full variable domain (rest looked up from reference TRBV2 and TRBJ2-3): EPEVTQTPSHQVTQMGQEVILRCVPISNHLYFYWYRQILGQKVEFLVSFYNNEISEKSEIFDDQFSVERPDGSNFTLKIRSTKLEDSAMYFCASRERESPDTQYFGPGTRLTVL.

The chain links TRBV7-2 to TRBJ1-5, with D possibly being TRBD1 (5 bases). This CDR3 contains 15 residues. Germline V CDR1 and CDR2: SGHTA, FQGNSA. Trimming removed 5 bases from V and 6 bases from J, with 17 bases in between. The CDR3 DNA is TGTGCCAGCAGCCCCAGTGGGGGGTCGGGTCAGCCCCAGCATTTT. Amino acid sequence: CASSPSGGSGQPQHF. Combining the CDR3 with reference TRBV7-2 and TRBJ1-5 gives the whole variable domain GAGVSQSPSNKVTEKGKDVELRCDPISGHTALYWYRQSLGQGLEFLIYFQGNSAPDKSGLPSDRFSAERTGGSVSTLTIQRTQQEDSAVYLCASSPSGGSGQPQHFGDGTRLSIL.